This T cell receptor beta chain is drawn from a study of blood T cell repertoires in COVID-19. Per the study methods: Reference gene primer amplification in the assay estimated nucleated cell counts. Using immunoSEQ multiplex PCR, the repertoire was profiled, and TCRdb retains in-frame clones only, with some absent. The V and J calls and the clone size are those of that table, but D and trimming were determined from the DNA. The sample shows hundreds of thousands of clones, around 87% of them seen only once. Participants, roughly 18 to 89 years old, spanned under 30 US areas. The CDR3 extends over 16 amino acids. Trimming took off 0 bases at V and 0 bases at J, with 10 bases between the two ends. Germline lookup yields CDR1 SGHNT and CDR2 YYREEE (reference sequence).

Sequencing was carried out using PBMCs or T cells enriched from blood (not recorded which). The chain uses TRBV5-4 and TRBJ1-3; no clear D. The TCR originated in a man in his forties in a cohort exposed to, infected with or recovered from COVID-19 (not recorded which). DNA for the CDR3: TGTGCCAGCAGCTTGGAGGAGGCAAGCTCTGGAAACACCATATATTTT. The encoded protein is CASSLEEASSGNTIYF.